This TCR beta chain was retrieved from a study of blood T cell repertoires in COVID-19. Study-level information: In each case, the material was cDNA or gDNA derived from T cells, B-cell-depleted T cells, or PBMCs.

Assay: immunoSEQ multiplex PCR; the TCRdb copy retains only in-frame clones and omits some. The sample consists of about 260,000 clones, roughly 90% of them appearing once. Sequencing was performed on peripheral blood. The TCR sequence derives from a human donor in a cohort sampled during active COVID-19.

CDR3 in DNA: TGTGCCAGCAGCCGGGGGCGGGGGGCGTCCACAGATACGCAGTATTTT. Its translation: CASSRGRGASTDTQYF. The chain has TRBV13 and TRBJ2-3; TRBD2 aligns across 8 bases. Unmatched junction bases numbered 9, after V lost 5 bases and J lost 2 bases. Germline assignment: CDR1 PRHDT and CDR2 FYEKMQ (reference sequence). The CDR3 consists of 16 residues.